The entry below describes one TCR beta chain. Its antigen is still unknown. The sample originates from a study of cytomegalovirus exposure and HLA in healthy donors. Study-wide results and limits: V- and J-gene trimming of TCR beta was linked (in a later analysis) to a missense DCLRE1C variant.

The PCR was carried out with 60 Vbeta primers and 13 Jbeta primers. Sequencing was performed with immunoSEQ multiplex PCR; in TCRdb, only in-frame clones are kept and a portion is missing. Here the sample spans more than 95,000 clones, approximately 78% being singletons. The ends lost 8 bases at V and 0 bases at J; junction bases unmatched: 10. This CDR3 spans 17 amino acids. Germline V gene data show CDR1 as SGHNT and CDR2 as YENEEA. The source is a young woman in good health and CMV-seronegative. Sequenced input: PBMCs. The rearrangement joins TRBV11-3 to TRBJ2-6; 7 nucleotides align to TRBD1. The CDR3 is CASGSQGWGSGANVLTF. CDR3 nucleotide sequence: TGTGCCAGCGGCTCACAGGGGTGGGGCTCTGGGGCCAACGTCCTGACTTTC.